The subject of this entry is one TCR beta chain. It has no much larger one-base neighbor in the sample; base qualities were not kept. The library was prepared using the immunoSEQ multiplex PCR assay. For most patients, genomic DNA was isolated with the Qiagen DNeasy Blood and Tissue Kit and shipped frozen to Adaptive Biotechnologies for TCR sequencing. For most patients, high-throughput TCR-beta CDR3 sequencing of genomic DNA was performed by Adaptive Biotechnologies. The authors processed their data as follows. TCR sequencing data for around 19 patients were retrieved from Adaptive's ImmunoSEQ software; a few other patients were processed with MiXCR and VDJtools. CD4 versus CD8 sorting errors were corrected by removing sequences found in both subsets at a frequency ratio below 5:1. CDR3 nucleotide sequences shared by donor and recipient were removed because the origin of these sequences could not be assigned. To count as alloreactive, a clone needed at least 2-fold expansion over unstimulated cells and a minimum CFSE-low frequency of 0.002% (template counts) or 0.001% (read counts). Clones were considered mappable if detected in sequenced pre-transplant spleen, lymph node, or MLR CFSE-low populations of the donor or recipient. The cumulative frequency of alloreactive clones was calculated as a percentage of all sequences, weighted by copy number. TCRdb mirrors the immuneACCESS table, restricted to in-frame sequences. Some clones are absent from its copies; in checked studies, under half trace to an unresolved V gene, and the reason for the others is unknown. V and J calls and clone size are as listed in that table; D and trimming were resolved from the DNA. The table for this sample lists around 19,000 clones; more than 40% of them were counted only once. The ten largest clonotypes hold approximately 0.81% of the sample.

The entry originates in a study of graft-versus-host responses after intestinal transplantation (dated by TCRdb to the early 2020s). With respect to the entire study: Recipients received multivisceral, liver-intestinal, or isolated intestinal transplants. Donor T cell macrochimerism was defined as a peak of at least 4% donor T cells among recipient peripheral blood mononuclear cells. Samples from a few later patients were sequenced in-house on an Illumina MiSeq with MiXCR processing rather than by the commercial service. Anti-thymocyte globulin induction was given to all recipients, followed by maintenance tacrolimus and steroids for 2 to 3 years. Bulk TCR-beta CDR3 sequencing was used to track graft-versus-host and host-versus-graft alloreactive T cell clones in the graft, circulation and bone marrow after intestinal transplantation. The cohort enrolled 24 intestinal transplant recipients including one retransplant, and a few patients lacking pretransplant specimens were excluded. To identify alloreactive clones, pre-transplant mixed lymphocyte reaction products were sequenced and compared with unstimulated pre-transplant donor and recipient T cells. The full study reports these points: Early after transplant, peak levels of circulating GvH clones were associated with declines in HvG clones. GvH clones were detected in recipient bone marrow, and some appeared earlier in ileal mucosa or blood, consistent with an intestinal mucosal origin. The conclusions were limited by the relatively low number and heterogeneity of the intestinal transplant patients. In patients with donor T cell macrochimerism, the allografts had high GvH to HvG T cell clonal ratios.

The CDR3 starts with the cysteine, ends with the phenylalanine, and has 16 residues. Only the CDR3 part of the read is kept: 48 bases, read in frame from the first base. The germline V gene (reference sequence) supplies CDR1 MNHNY and CDR2 SVGAGI. Unmatched junction bases come to 8, with V trimmed by 7 bases and J by 0 bases. What the time point label conveys for this sample: cells obtained before transplantation from donor or recipient. In the mixed lymphocyte reactions, 200,000 CFSE-labeled pre-transplant responders were plated with 200,000 irradiated violet-dye-labeled stimulators and cultured for more than five days. After the mixed lymphocyte reaction, proliferating CD3+CD4+CFSE-low and CD3+CD8+CFSE-low responder cells were FACS-sorted on a BD Influx sorter.

This specimen consisted of alloreactive CD4+ T cells from a mixed lymphocyte reaction culture, obtained before intestinal transplant. The cell subset or site label of this sample denotes: CFSE-low proliferating T cells sorted from roughly 6-day pre-transplant mixed lymphocyte reaction (GvH or HvG direction). The TCR originated in a human patient who received an intestinal transplant. The chain was built from TRBV6-6 and TRBJ1-3, and 8 bases in between align with TRBD1. The sequenced DNA: TGTGCCAGCACCAAGAGCAGGGGGCTCTCTGGAAACACCATATATTTT. This yields the protein CASTKSRGLSGNTIYF.